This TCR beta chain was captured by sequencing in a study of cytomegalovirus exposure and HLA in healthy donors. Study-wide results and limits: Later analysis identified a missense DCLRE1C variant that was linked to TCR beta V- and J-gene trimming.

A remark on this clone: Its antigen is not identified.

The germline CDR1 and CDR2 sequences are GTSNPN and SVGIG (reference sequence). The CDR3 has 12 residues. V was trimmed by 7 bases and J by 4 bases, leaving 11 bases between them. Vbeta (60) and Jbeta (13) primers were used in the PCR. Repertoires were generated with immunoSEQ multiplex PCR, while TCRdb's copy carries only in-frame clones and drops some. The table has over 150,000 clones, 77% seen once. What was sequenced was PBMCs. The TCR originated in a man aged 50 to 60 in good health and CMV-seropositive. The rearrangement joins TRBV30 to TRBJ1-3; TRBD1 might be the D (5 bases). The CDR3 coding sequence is TGTGCCTACCTCGGGGGAGGAAACACCATATATTTT. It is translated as CAYLGGGNTIYF. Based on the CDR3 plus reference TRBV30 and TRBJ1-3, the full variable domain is SQTIHQWPATLVQPVGSPLSLECTVEGTSNPNLYWYRQAAGRGLQLLFYSVGIGQISSEVPQNLSASRPQDRQFILSSKKLLLSDSGFYLCAYLGGGNTIYFGEGSWLTVV.